Following are 29 T cell receptor beta chains from one sample sequenced in a study of chemoradiotherapy in HPV16-positive cancers. Using immunoSEQ multiplex PCR, the repertoire was profiled, and TCRdb retains in-frame clones only, with some absent. Found here are about 21,000 clones, around 87% of them singletons; the top ten hold about 2.1%. The starting material was blood, obtained from a patient who underwent chemoradiotherapy. Every receptor here comes from a human donor with HPV-associated anogenital cancer.

CDR3 bases: TGTGCCAGCAGCTTAGGACTAGCGGGACGAGATGAGCAGTTCTTC. This codes for CASSLGLAGRDEQFF. V and J are TRBV7-2 and TRBJ2-1, with TRBD2 matching 11 bases. Germline assignment: CDR1 SGHTA and CDR2 FQGNSA. The ends lost 1 base at V and 8 bases at J; junction bases unmatched: 4. This CDR3 is built from 15 residues. Filled out from reference TRBV7-2 and TRBJ2-1, the complete variable domain reads GAGVSQSPSNKVTEKGKDVELRCDPISGHTALYWYRQSLGQGLEFLIYFQGNSAPDKSGLPSDRFSAERTGGSVSTLTIQRTQQEDSAVYLCASSLGLAGRDEQFFGPGTRLTVL.

The V gene is TRBV18, the J gene TRBJ1-3; D is possibly TRBD1 (6 bases). V was shortened by 3 bases and J by 2 bases, with 23 bases between the two germline ends. CDR1 KGHSH and CDR2 LQKENI come from the germline V gene. The length of the CDR3 is 19 residues. The CDR3, as DNA: TGTGCCAGCTCACCTCGACCGGGCCCAGAGAAGGGGGCTGGAAACACCATATATTTT. Encoded protein: CASSPRPGPEKGAGNTIYF.

This clone was seen once. The rearrangement links TRBV7-2 to TRBJ1-2; 7 bases are shared with TRBD1. V trimming: 0 bases; J trimming: 0 bases; junction bases outside the gene matches: 13. The V gene's germline CDR1 is SGHTA and CDR2 FQGNSA. This CDR3 spans 19 amino acids. The CDR3 loop is CASSLAKGTAVGANYGYTF. CDR3 coding DNA: TGTGCCAGCAGCTTAGCGAAAGGGACAGCGGTAGGGGCTAACTATGGCTACACCTTC.

The chain carries TRBV7-8 and TRBJ2-7, with a tentative D call TRBD1 (6 bases). The germline V gene has CDR1 SGHVS and CDR2 FQNEAQ. Trimming shortened V by 5 bases and J by 0 bases, and 11 bases separated the two germline ends. There are 14 residues in the CDR3. DNA for the CDR3: TGTGCCAGCAGCGGCGACAGGTTCTCCTACGAGCAGTACTTC. Its protein is CASSGDRFSYEQYF.

V usage is TRBV7-8 and J usage is TRBJ2-7, with a possible D match to TRBD1 (5 bases). Between the trimmed V and J ends, which lost 1 base and 5 bases, there was a span of 24 bases. The CDR3 consists of 18 residues. Germline CDR1 is SGHVS and CDR2 is FQNEAQ. The CDR3 DNA sequence: TGTGCCAGCAGCTTAGGGGGTATCACAGGAAGTGGTCGCCACGAGCAGTACTTC. Translation: CASSLGGITGSGRHEQYF.

The V gene is TRBV5-4, the J gene TRBJ2-7; tentative D call: TRBD2 (6 bases). The germline V and J ends were trimmed by 0 bases and 1 base, with 17 bases remaining between them. The CDR3 has 17 amino acids. Germline V gives CDR1 SGHNT, CDR2 YYREEE (reference sequence). CDR3 bases: TGTGCCAGCAGCTTGGGGGTGCTAGCGATTGATTCCTACGAGCAGTACTTC. Protein: CASSLGVLAIDSYEQYF.

The V gene is TRBV19, the J gene TRBJ1-1; D call uncertain. Deletions cut 5 bases from V and 4 bases from J, with 17 bases between. Germline-derived CDR1 and CDR2 are LNHDA and SQIVND (reference sequence). CDR3 size: 15 residues. CDR3 region: CASSSSSVLGTEAFF. Written as DNA, the CDR3 is TGTGCCAGTAGTTCGAGTTCAGTATTAGGCACTGAAGCTTTCTTT.

The chain joins TRBV27 to TRBJ1-2; D is unresolved. Trimming took 6 bases from V and 4 from J, leaving 18 bases between them. The CDR3 contains 15 residues. Germline assignment: CDR1 MNHEY and CDR2 SMNVEV (reference sequence). The chain's CDR3 is CASRALGREAYGYTF. The DNA for the CDR3 is TGTGCCAGCAGAGCCTTGGGGAGGGAGGCCTATGGCTACACCTTC.

The chain links TRBV7-2 to TRBJ2-7; tentative D call: TRBD2 (6 bases). Germline V gene sequence: CDR1 SGHTA, CDR2 FQGNSA. The CDR3 consists of 14 residues. Deletions cut 5 bases from V and 5 bases from J, with 16 bases between. CDR3 DNA: TGTGCCAGCAGCCCGTTCTCGGGAGACCACGAGCAGTACTTC. Amino acids: CASSPFSGDHEQYF.

The chain links TRBV7-6 to TRBJ2-5; the D is unclear. This CDR3 is built from 15 residues. Germline V gene data show CDR1 as SGHVS and CDR2 as FNYEAQ. V lost 1 base and J 1 base, leaving 10 bases between the germline ends. The CDR3 DNA is TGTGCCAGCAGCTTAGGTCTGGCGACCCAAGAGACCCAGTACTTC. The encoded protein is CASSLGLATQETQYF.

The V call is TRBV19, the J call TRBJ1-2; D unclear. The CDR3 consists of 13 residues. CDR1 is LNHDA and CDR2 is SQIVND in the germline V gene (reference sequence). V gave up 5 bases and J gave up 4 bases, with 11 bases separating them. The CDR3 sequence is CASSPRNTYGYTF. CDR3 nucleotides: TGTGCCAGTAGTCCTCGGAACACCTATGGCTACACCTTC. The full variable domain, in which reference TRBV19 and TRBJ1-2 provide the parts outside the CDR3, is DGGITQSPKYLFRKEGQNVTLSCEQNLNHDAMYWYRQDPGQGLRLIYYSQIVNDFQKGDIAEGYSVSREKKESFPLTVTSAQKNPTAFYLCASSPRNTYGYTFGSGTRLTVV.

This chain connects TRBV4-1 to TRBJ1-6; D is unclear. The V gene's germline CDR1 is MGHRA and CDR2 YSYEKL. This CDR3 contains 15 residues. Trimming removed 0 bases from V and 4 bases from J, with 7 bases in between. DNA of the CDR3: TGCGCCAGCAGCCAAGAACCTCTATATAATTCACCCCTCCACTTT. Its translation is CASSQEPLYNSPLHF.

V and J are TRBV6-4 and TRBJ1-2, with D uncertain. Trimming removed 5 bases from V and 4 bases from J, with 11 bases in between. The CDR3 is 13 residues long. Germline CDR1 and CDR2: MRHNA and SNTAGT. Written as DNA, the CDR3 is TGTGCCAGCAGTAACGGAAAGACCTATGGCTACACCTTC. Protein sequence: CASSNGKTYGYTF.

The chain has TRBV5-4 and TRBJ2-1; no clear D gene. The ends were cut back, 5 bases at V and 1 base at J, with 13 bases in the middle. Germline assignment: CDR1 SGHNT and CDR2 YYREEE (reference sequence). The CDR3 has 15 amino acids. Here the CDR3 reads CASRTEVGSYNEQFF. The CDR3 DNA is TGTGCCAGCAGAACCGAGGTAGGATCCTACAATGAGCAGTTCTTC.

This clone was observed a few times. The chain is built from TRBV6-5 and TRBJ1-2; 9 bases are shared with TRBD1. V lost 5 bases to trimming and J lost 12 bases; unmatched junction nucleotides: 4. This CDR3 comprises 11 residues. The germline CDR1 and CDR2 sequences are MNHEY and SVGAGI. The CDR3 loop is CASSLQGAHTF. The CDR3 DNA reads TGTGCCAGCAGTCTACAGGGGGCACACACCTTC.

A few counts support this clone. The chain combines TRBV7-9 with TRBJ1-1; unclear D gene. The CDR3 covers 11 residues. Germline V CDR1 and CDR2: SEHNR, FQNEAQ (reference sequence). The V gene lost 8 bases and the J gene lost 3 bases, with 7 bases spanning the gap. The CDR3 coding sequence is TGTGCCAGCCTCTTGGACACTGAAGCTTTCTTT. Translated, it gives CASLLDTEAFF.

This clone was observed once. The genes are TRBV4-3 and TRBJ2-7, with D maybe TRBD2 (6 bases). The CDR3 runs 15 residues. Germline CDR1 is LGHNA and CDR2 is YSLEER. V was cut by 0 bases and J by 7 bases, with 16 bases left in between. The CDR3 is CASSQELERAGEQYF. CDR3 in DNA: TGCGCCAGCAGCCAAGAGTTGGAGAGGGCGGGGGAGCAGTACTTC.

This clone came up once. The chain links TRBV18 to TRBJ1-1; no definite D call. This CDR3 has 13 amino acids. In germline, CDR1 is KGHSH, CDR2 LQKENI. V was cut by 4 bases and J by 11 bases, with 17 bases left in between. Written as DNA, the CDR3 is TGTGCCAGCTCACTAGCGCAGGACCTGGGTGCTTTCTTT. Translation: CASSLAQDLGAFF.

This chain connects TRBV7-9 to TRBJ2-6; no clear D gene. With 3 bases removed from V and 0 bases from J, the gap between germline ends came to 9 bases. The germline V gene encodes CDR1 SEHNR and CDR2 FQNEAQ (reference sequence). The CDR3 is 16 amino acids. Written as DNA, the CDR3 is TGTGCCAGCAGCTTGGACCTCAGCTCTGGGGCCAACGTCCTGACTTTC. It specifies CASSLDLSSGANVLTF.

J is TRBJ2-2 and V is TRBV5-8; either TRBD1 or TRBD2 may fit D (5 bases each). Germline V CDR1 and CDR2: SGHTS, YDEGEE. The CDR3 length is 19 residues. The V and J ends lost 1 base and 7 bases respectively, with 26 bases between them. CDR3 protein: CASSLYEGLTVFGGGELFF. The CDR3 DNA follows: TGTGCCAGCAGCTTGTATGAGGGGTTGACAGTTTTCGGCGGCGGGGAGCTGTTTTTT.

The chain recombines TRBV11-3 with TRBJ2-1; 7 bases are shared with TRBD2. This CDR3 is 14 amino acids long. Germline lookup yields CDR1 SGHNT and CDR2 YENEEA. J lost 5 bases, V lost 3 bases, and 4 bases had no gene match. The CDR3 DNA is TGTGCCAGCAGCTTTGGGAGGGTCCACAATGAGCAGTTCTTC. Residues: CASSFGRVHNEQFF.

This clone has a single count. This rearrangement joins TRBV7-9 to TRBJ2-7, with D tentatively TRBD2 (5 bases). Germline loops: CDR1 SEHNR, CDR2 FQNEAQ (reference sequence). The CDR3 length is 15 residues. V shed 1 base and J shed 2 bases, with 12 bases lying between them. The CDR3 sequence: CASSLEAGDTYEQYF. In DNA form, the CDR3 reads TGTGCCAGCAGCTTAGAGGCCGGGGATACCTACGAGCAGTACTTC.

V usage is TRBV15 and J usage is TRBJ2-4, with 11 bases that match TRBD2. The ends lost 0 bases at V and 0 bases at J; junction bases unmatched: 4. The CDR3 totals 18 residues. Germline CDR1 reads LNHNV; CDR2 reads YYDKDF (reference sequence). In DNA, the CDR3 is TGTGCCACCAGCAGAGATCGGGGACTAGCGGTAGCCAAAAACATTCAGTACTTC. It is translated as CATSRDRGLAVAKNIQYF. Drawing the rest from reference TRBV15 and TRBJ2-4, the complete variable domain is DAMVIQNPRYQVTQFGKPVTLSCSQTLNHNVMYWYQQKSSQAPKLLFHYYDKDFNNEADTPDNFQSRRPNTSFCFLDIRSPGLGDTAMYLCATSRDRGLAVAKNIQYFGAGTRLSVL.

The chain links TRBV18 to TRBJ2-5; D is undetermined. Trimming stripped 5 bases from V and 5 bases from J, with 12 bases between. This CDR3 spans 13 amino acids. Germline V CDR1 and CDR2: KGHSH, LQKENI. The CDR3 loop reads CASSRLASETQYF. CDR3 DNA: TGTGCCAGCTCAAGGTTAGCCTCGGAGACCCAGTACTTC.

The chain has TRBV29-1 and TRBJ2-1; D gene uncertain. V shed 5 bases and J shed 6 bases, with 5 bases lying between them. The CDR3 runs 10 residues. Germline CDR1 and CDR2: SQVTM and ANQGSEA. The CDR3 DNA sequence: TGCAGCGTTACCGCCAATGAGCAGTTCTTC. This translates into CSVTANEQFF.

This chain joins TRBV7-2 and TRBJ2-2; D is unresolved. CDR3 length equals 14 residues. V was clipped by 4 bases and J by 5 bases, with 11 bases between them. CDR1 and CDR2 from the germline V gene are SGHTA and FQGNSA. The CDR3 loop is CASSWDTATGELFF. The CDR3, as DNA: TGTGCCAGCAGCTGGGATACTGCGACCGGGGAGCTGTTTTTT.

In its sample, this clone was seen once. This rearrangement joins TRBV7-3 to TRBJ2-2; 12 positions match TRBD2. Germline CDR1 SGHTA, CDR2 FQGTGA. CDR3 length: 17 residues. J lost 4 bases, V lost 3 bases, and 6 bases had no gene match. CDR3 DNA: TGTGCCAGCAGCTTCCTAGCGGGAGGGCTTCTCACCGGGGAGCTGTTTTTT. Protein sequence: CASSFLAGGLLTGELFF.

The genes are TRBV2 and TRBJ1-2; D unclear. The CDR3 sequence is 12 residues long. Germline assignment: CDR1 SNHLY and CDR2 FYNNEI. The germline V and J ends were trimmed by 3 bases and 8 bases, with 10 bases remaining between them. Written as DNA, the CDR3 is TGTGCCAGCAGTGAGGCCTCGGTGGGCTACACCTTC. As protein: CASSEASVGYTF.

This clone turned up a few times. The rearrangement joins TRBV12-1 to TRBJ2-5; no DNA check was done on the table's D call, TRBD2. TRBV12-1 is listed as a pseudogene. This CDR3 is built from 14 residues. CDR3 nucleotide sequence: TGTGCCAGCTACCCTAGCGGGGGGGAAGAGACCCAGTACTTC. Translated, it gives CASYPSGGEETQYF.